Presented here are 25 T cell receptor beta chains from one specimen sequenced in a study of T cell changes during pregnancy in multiple sclerosis. The method was immunoSEQ multiplex PCR; TCRdb's version includes in-frame clones alone and lacks a portion of them. The table has under 70,000 clones, almost 95% seen once. Material: peripheral blood, obtained in the third trimester of pregnancy. The origin of the receptors is a female donor in good health, enrolled as a control in a pregnancy study.

This sequence joins TRBV30 and TRBJ2-1, with 9 nucleotides matching TRBD2. CDR3 size: 14 residues. V was pared by 2 bases and J by 8 bases, with 7 bases of the junction left unmatched. Looked up from germline, CDR1 is GTSNPN and CDR2 is SVGIG (reference sequence). The CDR3 here is CAWSSARGGYEQFF. CDR3 nucleotides: TGTGCCTGGAGTTCGGCGCGGGGGGGCTATGAGCAGTTCTTC. The full variable domain, in which reference TRBV30 and TRBJ2-1 provide the parts outside the CDR3, is SQTIHQWPATLVQPVGSPLSLECTVEGTSNPNLYWYRQAAGRGLQLLFYSVGIGQISSEVPQNLSASRPQDRQFILSSKKLLLSDSGFYLCAWSSARGGYEQFFGPGTRLTVL.

The chain combines TRBV28 with TRBJ2-5; maybe TRBD1 (8 bases). CDR1 and CDR2 from the germline V gene are MDHEN and SYDVKM. The V end was cut by 6 bases, the J end by 4 bases, with 18 bases between. This CDR3 is 15 amino acids long. This CDR3 is CASSLDRGGRETQYF. The CDR3 DNA is TGTGCCAGCAGCCTCGACAGGGGAGGGAGAGAGACCCAGTACTTC.

This clone occurred a few times. The J gene is TRBJ2-3, the V gene TRBV6-1; TRBD2 matches 14 bases. The CDR3 totals 15 residues. Germline loops: CDR1 MNHNS, CDR2 SASEGT. The junction had 1 base not matched to a gene; V was cut back by 4 bases and J by 4 bases. Written as DNA, the CDR3 is TGTGCCAGCAGTGGACTAGCGGGAGGGTCAGATACGCAGTATTTT. This codes for CASSGLAGGSDTQYF.

The rearrangement joins TRBV7-2 to TRBJ1-1; 7 bases match TRBD1. V lost 4 bases, J lost 4 bases, and 6 bases stayed unmatched. Germline V CDR1 and CDR2: SGHTA, FQGNSA. The CDR3 totals 14 residues. CDR3 bases: TGTGCCAGCAGCTACACAGGGGTTGGCACTGAAGCTTTCTTT. Its translation: CASSYTGVGTEAFF. Variable domain in full (rest from reference TRBV7-2 and TRBJ1-1): GAGVSQSPSNKVTEKGKDVELRCDPISGHTALYWYRQSLGQGLEFLIYFQGNSAPDKSGLPSDRFSAERTGGSVSTLTIQRTQQEDSAVYLCASSYTGVGTEAFFGQGTRLTVV.

The V call is TRBV19, the J call TRBJ2-1, with TRBD2 matching over 10 bases. The germline V gene encodes CDR1 LNHDA and CDR2 SQIVND (reference sequence). The V and J ends lost 5 bases and 7 bases, in that order; junction bases with no gene match: 8. The CDR3 totals 15 residues. CDR3 coding DNA: TGTGCCAGTAGTCTACCGGGACTAGCGAGGAATGAGCAGTTCTTC. Translated, it gives CASSLPGLARNEQFF.

The gene calls are TRBV12-5 and TRBJ2-2, with a possible D match to TRBD1 (5 bases). The germline V gene encodes CDR1 LGHNT and CDR2 FRNRAP. Trimming took 6 bases from V and 1 from J, leaving 9 bases between them. CDR3 length: 14 residues. This CDR3 is CASGTGVNTGELFF. The CDR3 coding sequence is TGTGCTAGTGGCACAGGAGTGAACACCGGGGAGCTGTTTTTT.

This clone has a single count. The chain carries TRBV6-5 and TRBJ1-6; 9 bases align to TRBD1. This CDR3 is 15 amino acids long. In germline, CDR1 is MNHEY, CDR2 SVGAGI. J was trimmed by 6 bases and V by 6 bases; bases with no gene match: 6. The CDR3 region has the DNA TGTGCCAGCAGGCCTTGGGACAGGGTTAATTCACCCCTCCACTTT. Its protein product is CASRPWDRVNSPLHF.

The CDR3 spells CASRLAGTFTDTQYF. Written as DNA, the CDR3 is TGTGCCAGCAGACTAGCGGGAACCTTCACAGATACGCAGTATTTT. This chain joins TRBV11-2 and TRBJ2-3; 10 bases line up with TRBD2. Trimming cost V 6 bases and J 2 bases; bases outside gene matches: 5. CDR1 SGHAT and CDR2 FQNNGV come from the germline V gene. The CDR3 length is 15 residues.

This chain joins TRBV11-2 and TRBJ2-7; 7 bases line up with TRBD1. The CDR3 sequence is 16 residues long. Germline V CDR1 and CDR2: SGHAT, FQNNGV. V shed 5 bases, J shed 0 bases, and the junction held 10 bases outside the gene matches. DNA for the CDR3: TGTGCCAGCAGCCTCCGGACAGGTCTACCCTCCTACGAGCAGTACTTC. Protein: CASSLRTGLPSYEQYF.

The V and J genes are TRBV29-1 and TRBJ2-3; D not resolved. The CDR3 length is 14 residues. Germline V lookup: CDR1 SQVTM, CDR2 ANQGSEA. V was cut by 6 bases and J by 2 bases, with 15 bases left in between. CDR3 nucleotide sequence: TGCAGCGTCCCTCCCCAGGTTCCCACAGATACGCAGTATTTT. Translation gives CSVPPQVPTDTQYF.

This clone showed up just once. The chain has TRBV7-2 and TRBJ2-2; 7 bases agree with TRBD1. This CDR3 has 13 amino acids. The V gene end was trimmed by 6 bases and the J gene end by 5 bases; junction bases not matched to a gene: 3. The germline V gene has CDR1 SGHTA and CDR2 FQGNSA. CDR3 in DNA: TGTGCCAGCAGTAACAGGGGAACCGGGGAGCTGTTTTTT. Translated: CASSNRGTGELFF.

The rearrangement uses TRBV12-5 and TRBJ2-1; D is ambiguous. The germline CDR1 and CDR2 sequences are LGHNT and FRNRAP. This CDR3 has 12 amino acids. Trimming left V 2 bases short and J 7 bases short, with 6 bases between. CDR3 nucleotides: TGTGCTAGTGGTTTGCGGTCGAATGAGCAGTTCTTC. This codes for CASGLRSNEQFF. The entire variable domain, with the rest obtained from reference TRBV12-5 and TRBJ2-1, is as follows: DARVTQTPRHKVTEMGQEVTMRCQPILGHNTVFWYRQTMMQGLELLAYFRNRAPLDDSGMPKDRFSAEMPDATLATLKIQPSEPRDSAVYFCASGLRSNEQFFGPGTRLTVL.

The rearrangement joins TRBV9 to TRBJ2-1; 9 bases are a match to TRBD2. The V segment lost 0 bases and the J segment 6 bases; nucleotides outside the gene matches: 13. The CDR3 totals 18 residues. Germline V gene lookup returns CDR1 SGDLS and CDR2 YYNGEE. The CDR3 reads CASSVDPFSGSKRNEQFF. For the CDR3, the DNA is TGTGCCAGCAGCGTAGACCCGTTTAGCGGGAGTAAACGCAATGAGCAGTTCTTC.

This clone showed up just a few times. DNA of the CDR3: TGTGCCAGCAGCTTTTGGGCGGGGGAGCAGTTCTTC. Its protein is CASSFWAGEQFF. The chain joins TRBV5-8 to TRBJ2-1; tentatively, D is TRBD2 (6 bases). This CDR3 spans 12 amino acids. Trimming left V 2 bases short and J 10 bases short, with 10 bases between. Per the germline V gene, CDR1 is SGHTS and CDR2 is YDEGEE. The full variable domain, completed using reference TRBV5-8 and TRBJ2-1, is EAGVTQSPTHLIKTRGQQATLRCSPISGHTSVYWYQQALGLGLQFLLWYDEGEERNRGNFPPRFSGRQFPNYSSELNVNALELEDSALYLCASSFWAGEQFFGPGTRLTVL.

The chain couples TRBV11-2 to TRBJ1-2; D not certain. The ends were cut back, 6 bases at V and 0 bases at J, with 11 bases in the middle. CDR3 length: 14 residues. Germline V gene data show CDR1 as SGHAT and CDR2 as FQNNGV. The CDR3 loop is CASREGLANYGYTF. CDR3 in DNA: TGTGCCAGCAGGGAGGGCCTAGCTAACTATGGCTACACCTTC.

This clone showed up just once. The chain uses TRBV4-2 and TRBJ2-3; TRBD2 aligns across 11 bases. This CDR3 region has 16 residues. The J segment lost 6 bases and the V segment lost 0 bases, leaving 5 bases of the junction unmatched. Germline V gives CDR1 LGHNA, CDR2 YNFKEQ. CDR3 loop: CASSQEVVAGGDTQYF. The DNA for the CDR3 is TGTGCCAGCAGCCAAGAGGTGGTAGCGGGGGGGGATACGCAGTATTTT.

This chain connects TRBV7-2 to TRBJ2-5, with 10 bases matching TRBD1. The J call may be faulty, since TRBJ2-7 better matches the DNA end. The CDR3 spans 14 residues. From germline, CDR1 is SGHTA and CDR2 FQGNSA. This CDR3 reads CASSSGQGDYEQYF. The CDR3 DNA reads as TGTGCCAGCAGCTCTGGACAGGGGGACTACGAGCAGTACTTC.

This clone was counted once. The rearrangement uses TRBV7-9 and TRBJ1-4; D not certain. Germline lookup yields CDR1 SEHNR and CDR2 FQNEAQ (reference sequence). V lost 4 bases and J 8 bases, leaving 17 bases between the germline ends. The length of the CDR3 is 15 residues. CDR3: CASSSGVFNGEKLFF. CDR3 DNA: TGTGCCAGCAGCTCCGGGGTCTTTAATGGGGAAAAACTGTTTTTT.

The chain has TRBV7-9 and TRBJ2-1; 11 bases fit TRBD2. CDR1 SEHNR and CDR2 FQNEAQ come from the germline V gene (reference sequence). Trimming removed 6 bases from V and 10 bases from J; junction bases left unmatched: 11. CDR3 length equals 15 residues. As DNA, the CDR3 is TGTGCCAGCAGGCCGACTAGCGGGAAAACCTCGGAGCAGTTCTTC. This encodes CASRPTSGKTSEQFF.

This sequence joins TRBV2 and TRBJ2-3, with D possibly matching TRBD2 (6 bases). Germline CDR1 is SNHLY and CDR2 is FYNNEI. V lost 8 bases, J lost 2 bases, and 11 bases lay in between. The CDR3 spans 13 residues. The CDR3 spells CASAGRTTDTQYF. Written as DNA, the CDR3 is TGTGCCAGCGCGGGGCGAACCACAGATACGCAGTATTTT.

In its sample, this clone was seen once. The rearrangement links TRBV28 to TRBJ2-1; 8 bases fit TRBD2. This CDR3 has 18 amino acids. V dropped 7 bases and J dropped 7; count of bases not matched to a gene: 21. Germline CDR1 MDHEN, CDR2 SYDVKM. This chain's CDR3 is CASNLGGSGGGVENEQFF. The CDR3 DNA follows: TGTGCCAGCAACTTAGGGGGGAGCGGGGGAGGTGTGGAGAATGAGCAGTTCTTC.

The chain recombines TRBV11-2 with TRBJ2-1, with D possibly matching TRBD1 (6 bases). The CDR3 covers 15 residues. Germline CDR1 reads SGHAT; CDR2 reads FQNNGV. Trimming stripped 4 bases from V and 3 bases from J, with 13 bases between. CDR3 protein: CASSSLGDIYNEQFF. The CDR3 DNA reads TGTGCCAGCAGCTCACTAGGGGACATCTACAATGAGCAGTTCTTC.

The chain links TRBV30 to TRBJ1-5, with 11 nucleotides matching TRBD1. This CDR3 comprises 19 residues. Germline CDR1 is GTSNPN and CDR2 is SVGIG (reference sequence). Unmatched junction bases numbered 10, after V lost 0 bases and J lost 0 bases. The CDR3 DNA reads TGTGCCTGGAGTGTAGGTCGGGACAGGGGGTCCAATAGCAATCAGCCCCAGCATTTT. Translated: CAWSVGRDRGSNSNQPQHF. Full variable domain (outside the CDR3, taken from reference TRBV30 and TRBJ1-5): SQTIHQWPATLVQPVGSPLSLECTVEGTSNPNLYWYRQAAGRGLQLLFYSVGIGQISSEVPQNLSASRPQDRQFILSSKKLLLSDSGFYLCAWSVGRDRGSNSNQPQHFGDGTRLSIL.

The chain carries TRBV29-1 and TRBJ1-4, with TRBD1 identical over 7 bases. Trimming removed 7 bases from V and 0 bases from J; junction bases left unmatched: 11. The CDR3 loop spans 16 amino acids. Germline CDR1 is SQVTM and CDR2 is ANQGSEA. The CDR3 reads CSATTGTFATNEKLFF. The CDR3 DNA follows: TGCAGCGCGACGACAGGGACCTTTGCAACTAATGAAAAACTGTTTTTT. The entire variable domain, with the rest obtained from reference TRBV29-1 and TRBJ1-4, is as follows: SAVISQKPSRDICQRGTSLTIQCQVDSQVTMMFWYRQQPGQSLTLIATANQGSEATYESGFVIDKFPISRPNLTFSTLTVSNMSPEDSSIYLCSATTGTFATNEKLFFGSGTQLSVL.

The rearrangement joins TRBV19 to TRBJ1-1; no clear D gene. The germline V and J ends were trimmed by 6 bases and 2 bases, with 10 bases remaining between them. This CDR3 is built from 13 residues. Germline V gene sequence: CDR1 LNHDA, CDR2 SQIVND (reference sequence). Written as DNA, the CDR3 is TGTGCCAGTAGGGCAGTACATAACACTGAAGCTTTCTTT. This translates into CASRAVHNTEAFF.